The rows below give T cell receptor beta chains drawn from one sample of a study of cytomegalovirus exposure and HLA in healthy donors. Profiling relied on immunoSEQ multiplex PCR, and the TCRdb table lists in-frame clones only, not all of them. This sample has 200,000 or so clones, with around nine tenths found just once. Sample: PBMCs. These receptors came from a young woman in good health and CMV-seronegative. Each CDR3 is given with its conserved first and last residue. D genes are given only for firm matches. Not all rows give a size; the values are once, few, many and, for expanded clones, a class.

d_call: -; v_call: TRBV9; clone_size: -; cdr3_length: 14; cdr3_aa: CASSEGWVNWELFF
d_call: TRBD1; v_call: TRBV5-5; clone_size: -; cdr3_length: 15; cdr3_aa: CASSREGQAYNEQFF
d_call: TRBD1; v_call: TRBV19; clone_size: -; cdr3_length: 18; cdr3_aa: CASRARSTGDRETYEQYF
d_call: -; v_call: TRBV6-5; clone_size: -; cdr3_length: 11; cdr3_aa: CASSFGVQRYF
d_call: -; v_call: TRBV4-2; clone_size: -; cdr3_length: 16; cdr3_aa: CASSQDRGNSYNEQFF
d_call: TRBD1; v_call: TRBV10-3; clone_size: -; cdr3_length: 14; cdr3_aa: CAISSPTGGYGYTF
d_call: TRBD1; v_call: TRBV7-2; clone_size: -; cdr3_length: 13; cdr3_aa: CASSPDRGDIQYF
d_call: TRBD2; v_call: TRBV12-5; clone_size: -; cdr3_length: 16; cdr3_aa: CASRRGRNPPPYEQYF
d_call: -; v_call: TRBV5-1; clone_size: -; cdr3_length: 16; cdr3_aa: CASSFSLTLAPDEQFF
d_call: -; v_call: TRBV6-1; clone_size: -; cdr3_length: 11; cdr3_aa: CASSTGYEQYF
d_call: -; v_call: TRBV25-1; clone_size: -; cdr3_length: 11; cdr3_aa: CASSERDTQYF
d_call: -; v_call: TRBV19; clone_size: -; cdr3_length: 14; cdr3_aa: CASSYREIEEKLFF
d_call: TRBD1; v_call: TRBV28; clone_size: -; cdr3_length: 15; cdr3_aa: CASSLVDRDQETQYF
d_call: TRBD2; v_call: TRBV6-1; clone_size: -; cdr3_length: 18; cdr3_aa: CASSEFPGLAGNTGELFF
d_call: -; v_call: TRBV6-5; clone_size: -; cdr3_length: 14; cdr3_aa: CASRRARVSGELFF
d_call: -; v_call: TRBV5-1; clone_size: once; cdr3_length: 13; cdr3_aa: CASSRIADTEAFF
d_call: -; v_call: TRBV6-5; clone_size: -; cdr3_length: 13; cdr3_aa: CASSYSTGGGYTF
d_call: -; v_call: TRBV6-1; clone_size: -; cdr3_length: 13; cdr3_aa: CASTRRVNTEAFF
d_call: -; v_call: TRBV19; clone_size: -; cdr3_length: 16; cdr3_aa: CASSIPGLPDPDTQYF
d_call: TRBD2; v_call: TRBV7-8; clone_size: -; cdr3_length: 15; cdr3_aa: CASSFSGRAVNEQFF
d_call: TRBD1; v_call: TRBV27; clone_size: -; cdr3_length: 14; cdr3_aa: CASSYRGRQETQYF
d_call: TRBD1; v_call: TRBV12-5; clone_size: -; cdr3_length: 16; cdr3_aa: CASGLGRDRGPYEQYF
d_call: -; v_call: TRBV28; clone_size: -; cdr3_length: 13; cdr3_aa: CASWRSVNSPLHF
d_call: TRBD2; v_call: TRBV28; clone_size: -; cdr3_length: 14; cdr3_aa: CASSQRTSGDLMYF
d_call: -; v_call: TRBV15; clone_size: -; cdr3_length: 21; cdr3_aa: CATSRPTHPNRARRSCNEQFF
d_call: TRBD1; v_call: TRBV10-2; clone_size: -; cdr3_length: 15; cdr3_aa: CASRGGQGVYYGYTF
d_call: TRBD1; v_call: TRBV7-6; clone_size: -; cdr3_length: 13; cdr3_aa: CASSLARTGEAFF
d_call: -; v_call: TRBV7-8; clone_size: -; cdr3_length: 16; cdr3_aa: CASSLDRARGGNEQFF
d_call: TRBD2; v_call: TRBV30; clone_size: -; cdr3_length: 15; cdr3_aa: CAWSGGLGRGDTQYF
d_call: -; v_call: TRBV6-5; clone_size: -; cdr3_length: 13; cdr3_aa: CASSPPPGRLQYF
d_call: -; v_call: TRBV30; clone_size: -; cdr3_length: 11; cdr3_aa: CVCKGRPEAFF
d_call: -; v_call: TRBV9; clone_size: -; cdr3_length: 14; cdr3_aa: CASSPRLVFDTQYF
d_call: -; v_call: TRBV28; clone_size: -; cdr3_length: 14; cdr3_aa: CASSLPLTVREQYF
d_call: -; v_call: TRBV30; clone_size: -; cdr3_length: 15; cdr3_aa: CAWSSGDSRNQPQHF
d_call: TRBD2; v_call: TRBV5-1; clone_size: -; cdr3_length: 16; cdr3_aa: CASSWWEGLLSNEQFF
d_call: -; v_call: TRBV6-1; clone_size: -; cdr3_length: 13; cdr3_aa: CASSEGGHYGYTF
d_call: TRBD1; v_call: TRBV19; clone_size: -; cdr3_length: 15; cdr3_aa: CASSIRGGFNQPQHF
d_call: TRBD1; v_call: TRBV5-1; clone_size: -; cdr3_length: 15; cdr3_aa: CASSPGQVDPYGYTF
d_call: -; v_call: TRBV6-6; clone_size: -; cdr3_length: 13; cdr3_aa: CASSYTQGVEAFF
d_call: TRBD1; v_call: TRBV27; clone_size: once; cdr3_length: 13; cdr3_aa: CASSPWTGYEQYF
d_call: -; v_call: TRBV7-8; clone_size: -; cdr3_length: 13; cdr3_aa: CASSLAEGYEQYF
d_call: -; v_call: TRBV7-3; clone_size: -; cdr3_length: 14; cdr3_aa: CASSPQGSSYEQYF
d_call: -; v_call: TRBV29-1; clone_size: once; cdr3_length: 15; cdr3_aa: CSVGLRGSSYNEQFF
d_call: -; v_call: TRBV30; clone_size: -; cdr3_length: 13; cdr3_aa: CAWSTERNTEAFF